These T cell receptor beta chains were read from a single sample in a study of OX40 agonist ivuxolimab in advanced cancers. Here immunoSEQ multiplex PCR was the method, and the copy in TCRdb shows in-frame clones only, minus some. The repertoire consists of 60,000 to 90,000 clones, with roughly nine tenths occurring once and the leading ten covering about 0.4%. The sample in question was CD4+ or CD8+ T cells sorted from blood, obtained in a trial of the OX40 agonist ivuxolimab. The receptor source for this set is an adult with an advanced solid tumor such as melanoma, head and neck, liver or kidney cancer. The CDR3 runs from the conserved cysteine through the conserved F or W. Fields, in order: clone size, V gene, J gene, CDR3 protein. The size entry is marked missing in some rows and otherwise reads once, few, many or a size class.

.	TRBV5-1	TRBJ2-3	CASSKYSGRSDTQYF
.	TRBV7-2	TRBJ2-3	CASSSYSTDTQYF
once	TRBV15	TRBJ2-5	CATSRDPTSGLQETQYF
.	TRBV5-1	TRBJ1-1	CASSRDRMNTEAFF
.	TRBV2	TRBJ1-1	CASYVGGGNTEAFF
.	TRBV28	TRBJ2-7	CASSLQQGAYEQYF
few	TRBV11-3	TRBJ2-5	CASSLDRDSSTQYF
.	TRBV9	TRBJ2-2	CASSVLAGDMGGELFF
.	TRBV6-1	TRBJ1-2	CASSEASAANYGYTF
.	TRBV6-4	TRBJ2-2	CASSRTGTSGRVLDTGELFF
.	TRBV6-5	TRBJ1-2	CASSVEGVGYTF
.	TRBV9	TRBJ2-7	CASSPGGKGSYEQYF
.	TRBV5-4	TRBJ2-1	CASSKGWGDEQFF
few	TRBV5-1	TRBJ2-7	CASSLGTDYEQYF
.	TRBV28	TRBJ2-1	CASSPRGAGSAYNEQFF
.	TRBV19	TRBJ2-7	CASSIRRSTAYEQYF
.	TRBV5-1	TRBJ2-7	CASSLAGGRLDEQYF
few	TRBV6-5	TRBJ2-1	CASSRASGEQFF
.	TRBV28	TRBJ1-5	CASRGTGVNQPQHF
.	TRBV6-1	TRBJ1-5	CASSEFVSYPPQHF
few	TRBV7-9	TRBJ1-1	CASSLIAEAFF
.	TRBV7-3	TRBJ2-5	CASSPNKGLVPETQYF
.	TRBV5-1	TRBJ2-3	CASSPTVGGVGTDTQYF
.	TRBV19	TRBJ1-4	CASSIAATNEKLFF
few	TRBV28	TRBJ1-4	CASSPRPPRDEKLFF
.	TRBV28	TRBJ2-2	CASSTAGTSTGELFF
.	TRBV29-1	TRBJ1-2	CSVEPTGTNYGYTF
.	TRBV18	TRBJ2-3	CASSPLTTDTQYF
.	TRBV9	TRBJ2-2	CASSVGASGRMFGELFF
.	TRBV4-1	TRBJ1-5	CASSPKSDTQVFGQPQHF
.	TRBV9	TRBJ2-5	CASSETAGQGGETQYF
few	TRBV10-1	TRBJ1-1	CASSDQMNTEAFF
.	TRBV15	TRBJ2-3	CATSRDITDTQYF
few	TRBV30	TRBJ2-7	CAWGLLSGPYEQYF
.	TRBV11-2	TRBJ2-7	CASSLSGGYEQYF
.	TRBV9	TRBJ2-2	CASSAQTGTNTGELFF
.	TRBV7-8	TRBJ2-2	CASSRGLAANTGELFF
.	TRBV30	TRBJ1-5	CAWSVRSNQPQHF
.	TRBV5-1	TRBJ2-3	CASSLGSGSFADTQYF
.	TRBV4-3	TRBJ2-2	CASSQILTGELFF
.	TRBV7-2	.	CASSPREGNYEQYF
.	TRBV10-3	TRBJ2-7	CAISESGRPTYEQYF
.	TRBV11-2	TRBJ2-1	CASSAHIGDEQFF
.	TRBV12-2	TRBJ1-2	CASRLAGYTYGYTF
.	TRBV30	TRBJ1-5	CAWSVNSNQPQHF
.	TRBV27	TRBJ2-3	CASSTPPGDADTQYF